These 25 T cell receptor beta chains were all obtained from the same sample, sequenced in a study of T-cell memory formation after mild COVID-19. Via MiXCR, TCRdb re-called the 5' RACE reads, giving one row per CDR3 protein. The sample yields some 40,000 distinct CDR3 sequences, nearly 9.5% seen once. The sample taken for sequencing was PBMCs or a T cell subset sorted from them (not recorded which). All receptors derive from an adult woman who had mild COVID-19 (a few samples of this study predate the infection). Cell type and time point are not known.

The V gene is TRBV28, the J gene TRBJ1-1; TRBD1 matches 9 bases. The CDR3 extends over 15 amino acids. Per germline, CDR1 MDHEN and CDR2 SYDVKM. V shed 6 bases and J 3 bases; nucleotides not matched to a gene: 8. The CDR3 here is CASSPGDRGYTEAFF. The CDR3 DNA is TGTGCCAGCAGCCCCGGAGACAGGGGGTACACTGAAGCTTTCTTT.

The chain has TRBV7-9 and TRBJ1-2; 9 positions agree with TRBD1. Losses at the gene ends were 5 bases for V and 5 bases for J; bases not matched to a gene: 6. The CDR3 runs to 14 residues. CDR1 is SEHNR, CDR2 FQNEAQ, per germline (reference sequence). CDR3 amino acids: CASSRGQGVYGYTF. CDR3 nucleotides: TGTGCCAGCAGCAGGGGACAGGGCGTATATGGCTACACCTTC. The variable domain in full, with the rest retrieved from reference TRBV7-9 and TRBJ1-2, is DTGVSQNPRHKITKRGQNVTFRCDPISEHNRLYWYRQTLGQGPEFLTYFQNEAQLEKSRLLSDRFSAERPKGSFSTLEIQRTEQGDSAMYLCASSRGQGVYGYTFGSGTRLTVV.

This clonotype was counted a few times. The rearrangement links TRBV6-2 or TRBV6-3 to TRBJ2-3, with 10 bases identical to TRBD2. The length of the CDR3 is 16 residues. The trim removed 2 bases at V and 8 bases at J, leaving 10 bases unmatched. Germline V CDR1 and CDR2: MNHEY, SVGEGT. The CDR3 coding sequence is TGTGCCAGCAGTTACGGGGGTTGGACTAGCGGTGGTACGCAGTATTTT. It specifies CASSYGGWTSGGTQYF.

This clonotype was seen at least ten times. The chain couples TRBV12-3 or TRBV12-4 to TRBJ1-5; the match to TRBD1 covers 8 bases. The CDR3 covers 14 residues. Trimming at V came to 4 bases and at J to 6 bases, leaving 5 bases not matched to a gene. In DNA form, the CDR3 reads TGTGCCAGCAGTTCGGACAGGGCGGGTCAGCCCCAGCATTTT. This codes for CASSSDRAGQPQHF.

This clonotype showed up just a few times. This chain uses TRBV7-9 with TRBJ2-1, with D hard to call. Trimming stripped 0 bases from V and 0 bases from J, with 9 bases between. The length of the CDR3 is 16 residues. CDR1 SEHNR and CDR2 FQNEAQ come from the germline V gene (reference sequence). Written as DNA, the CDR3 is TGTGCCAGCAGCTTAGCTGCTGGGTTCTCCTACAATGAGCAGTTCTTC. Translating it yields CASSLAAGFSYNEQFF.

This clonotype was observed a handful of times. The chain links TRBV20-1 to TRBJ1-1; D is uncertain. Trimming stripped 1 base from V and 0 bases from J, with 6 bases between. From germline, CDR1 is DFQATT and CDR2 SNEGSKA (reference sequence). The CDR3 has 13 residues. This CDR3 is CSARARMNTEAFF. The CDR3 DNA reads as TGCAGTGCTAGAGCTCGGATGAACACTGAAGCTTTCTTT.

This clonotype was seen more than once but under ten times. This chain links TRBV27 with TRBJ2-2; tentative D call: TRBD1 (6 bases). The CDR3 covers 14 residues. Trimming stripped 10 bases from V and 5 bases from J, with 17 bases between. The V gene's germline CDR1 is MNHEY and CDR2 SMNVEV (reference sequence). The CDR3 bases are TGTGCCATCGGTAGAGGGGGTTGGACCGGGGAGCTGTTTTTT. Protein product: CAIGRGGWTGELFF.

This clonotype showed up just a few times. V is TRBV6-5 and J is TRBJ2-1, with TRBD2 matching 7 bases. Germline assignment: CDR1 MNHEY and CDR2 SVGAGI. J gave up 4 bases and V 3 bases, and 15 bases lay outside the gene matches. This CDR3 has 18 residues. The CDR3 loop is CASSYRPFSGRKYNEQFF. In DNA, the CDR3 is TGTGCCAGCAGTTATAGGCCATTTTCCGGGAGGAAGTACAATGAGCAGTTCTTC.

This clonotype was picked up many times. The chain links TRBV5-1 to TRBJ1-1; D not resolved. The V gene's germline CDR1 is SGHRS and CDR2 YFSETQ. Trimming cost V 0 bases and J 1 base, with 7 bases left between them. This CDR3 comprises 14 residues. CDR3: CASSLAAPNTEAFF. CDR3 coding DNA: TGCGCCAGCAGCTTGGCTGCACCGAACACTGAAGCTTTCTTT.

In its sample, this clonotype was seen many times. This chain links TRBV7-3 with TRBJ2-3; D possibly uses TRBD1 or TRBD2 (5 bases each). The CDR3 is 16 residues long. CDR1 is SGHTA and CDR2 is FQGTGA in the germline V gene. The ends were cut back, 5 bases at V and 4 bases at J, with 19 bases in the middle. CDR3 nucleotide sequence: TGTGCCAGCAGCCCAACCTTGGGGAGAGGGGCAGATACGCAGTATTTT. Its protein product is CASSPTLGRGADTQYF.

In its sample, this clonotype was seen many times. The rearrangement joins TRBV20-1 to TRBJ1-5; no reliable D call. Germline V CDR1 and CDR2: DFQATT, SNEGSKA (reference sequence). Trimming shortened V by 0 bases and J by 3 bases, and 12 bases separated the two germline ends. This CDR3 has 15 amino acids. The CDR3 loop reads CSARDLSGDNQPQHF. In DNA, the CDR3 is TGCAGTGCTAGAGATCTGTCGGGAGACAATCAGCCCCAGCATTTT.

The chain has TRBV28 and TRBJ2-2, with a possible D match to TRBD2 (6 bases). V was shortened by 6 bases and J by 8 bases, with 13 bases between the two germline ends. This CDR3 is 13 amino acids long. Germline V lookup: CDR1 MDHEN, CDR2 SYDVKM. In DNA, the CDR3 is TGTGCCAGCAGGTCGCGGGGAGGAGGGGAGCTGTTTTTT. It is translated as CASRSRGGGELFF. Full variable domain (remainder filled in from reference TRBV28 and TRBJ2-2): DVKVTQSSRYLVKRTGEKVFLECVQDMDHENMFWYRQDPGLGLRLIYFSYDVKMKEKGDIPEGYSVSREKKERFSLILESASTNQTSMYLCASRSRGGGELFFGEGSRLTVL.

This clonotype was counted between two and nine times. V and J are TRBV20-1 and TRBJ1-2; D is unresolved. V was pared by 6 bases and J by 8 bases, with 19 bases between. CDR1 is DFQATT, CDR2 SNEGSKA, per germline (reference sequence). This CDR3 spans 13 amino acids. The DNA for the CDR3 is TGCAGTGCGATCCCTACGCGGCGGTCCGGCTACACCTTC. It is translated as CSAIPTRRSGYTF.

V gene TRBV7-3 combines with J gene TRBJ2-1; 8 bases agree with TRBD2. This CDR3 contains 15 residues. In germline, CDR1 is SGHTA, CDR2 FQGTGA. J was trimmed by 7 bases and V by 1 base; bases with no gene match: 6. The CDR3 region has the DNA TGTGCCAGCAGCTTAAGACGGGGGGGCTGGAATGAGCAGTTCTTC. It specifies CASSLRRGGWNEQFF.

This clonotype was recorded at least ten times. The chain joins TRBV11-3 to TRBJ2-1; TRBD2 aligns across 7 bases. Losses at the gene ends were 5 bases for V and 6 bases for J; bases not matched to a gene: 7. The CDR3 length is 14 residues. The germline gives CDR1 SGHNT, CDR2 YENEEA. Here the CDR3 DNA reads TGTGCCAGCAGCGCGCTTTCTAGCGGCAATGAGCAGTTCTTC. Translated, it gives CASSALSSGNEQFF.

This clonotype was detected ten times or more. J is TRBJ2-7 and V is TRBV4-1, with 9 nucleotides matching TRBD1. This CDR3 is built from 16 residues. V gave up 1 base and J gave up 6 bases; unmatched junction bases: 10. Germline loops: CDR1 MGHRA, CDR2 YSYEKL. The CDR3 coding sequence is TGCGCCAGCAGCCAAGGGGCCCGGGACAGGGATCGCGAGCAGTACTTC. This translates into CASSQGARDRDREQYF.

The chain employs TRBV7-9 and TRBJ2-7, with 9 bases fitting TRBD1. J lost 7 bases, V lost 5 bases, and 18 bases had no gene match. The CDR3 totals 17 residues. CDR1 SEHNR and CDR2 FQNEAQ come from the germline V gene (reference sequence). The CDR3 region has the DNA TGTGCCAGCAGCAAAGGGACAGGGCTTACCTCCCGAGAGGAGCAGTACTTC. It specifies CASSKGTGLTSREEQYF.

The chain links TRBV20-1 to TRBJ2-3; 8 bases are shared with TRBD2. The CDR3 has 16 residues. The germline V gene encodes CDR1 DFQATT and CDR2 SNEGSKA (reference sequence). Unmatched junction bases numbered 14, after V lost 6 bases and J lost 3 bases. In DNA form, the CDR3 reads TGCAGTGCCTACTTAGCGGGGATGGGTCTTACAGATACGCAGTATTTT. Translation gives CSAYLAGMGLTDTQYF.

This clonotype showed up many times. V and J are TRBV3-1 and TRBJ2-5, with D unclear. The CDR3 consists of 14 residues. With 2 bases removed from V and 3 bases from J, the gap between germline ends came to 10 bases. The V gene's germline CDR1 is LGHDT and CDR2 YNNKEL (reference sequence). The chain's CDR3 is CASSQSKAEETQYF. For the CDR3, the DNA is TGTGCCAGCAGCCAATCCAAGGCAGAAGAGACCCAGTACTTC.

A few counts support this clonotype. The chain carries TRBV4-1 and TRBJ2-3; possible D gene TRBD1, 5 bases. The CDR3 loop spans 16 amino acids. Trimming removed 0 bases at V and 1 base at J, with 11 bases between. From germline, CDR1 is MGHRA and CDR2 YSYEKL. This CDR3 is CASSQDGVQGTDTQYF. The CDR3 DNA reads as TGCGCCAGCAGCCAAGATGGGGTACAGGGCACAGATACGCAGTATTTT.

Many counts were recorded for this clonotype. The V and J genes are TRBV5-1 and TRBJ2-1; D may be TRBD2 (5 bases). The ends were cut back, 2 bases at V and 5 bases at J, with 11 bases in the middle. The CDR3 totals 14 residues. From germline, CDR1 is SGHRS and CDR2 YFSETQ. In DNA, the CDR3 is TGCGCCAGCAGCTTCGGAGACTACAACAATGAGCAGTTCTTC. It yields the protein CASSFGDYNNEQFF.

The chain's CDR3 is CASSHGTQGNTEAFF. Here the CDR3 DNA reads TGTGCCAGCAGCCATGGGACCCAGGGAAACACTGAAGCTTTCTTT. This rearrangement joins TRBV3-1 to TRBJ1-1; D may be TRBD1 (5 bases). Looked up from germline, CDR1 is LGHDT and CDR2 is YNNKEL (reference sequence). Trimming shortened V by 3 bases and J by 2 bases, and 13 bases separated the two germline ends. The CDR3 covers 15 residues.

This clonotype was observed a handful of times. This chain links TRBV5-1 with TRBJ2-3, with D unresolved. There are 12 residues in the CDR3. Looked up from germline, CDR1 is SGHRS and CDR2 is YFSETQ. The ends were cut back, 3 bases at V and 6 bases at J, with 8 bases in the middle. In nucleotides, the CDR3 is TGCGCCAGCAGCTGGGCTGCGGATACGCAGTATTTT. The encoded protein is CASSWAADTQYF.

The chain recombines TRBV9 with TRBJ2-2, with 8 bases matching TRBD1. Per germline, CDR1 SGDLS and CDR2 YYNGEE. J lost 5 bases, V lost 0 bases, and 9 bases had no gene match. This CDR3 region has 17 residues. The CDR3 DNA is TGTGCCAGCAGCGTAGAGGCAGGGGGCTTGTGGACCGGGGAGCTGTTTTTT. Amino acids: CASSVEAGGLWTGELFF. Complete variable domain (other parts from reference TRBV9 and TRBJ2-2): DSGVTQTPKHLITATGQRVTLRCSPRSGDLSVYWYQQSLDQGLQFLIQYYNGEERAKGNILERFSAQQFPDLHSELNLSSLELGDSALYFCASSVEAGGLWTGELFFGEGSRLTVL.

V and J are TRBV7-8 and TRBJ1-2, with D tentatively TRBD1 (5 bases). In germline, CDR1 is SGHVS, CDR2 FQNEAQ. CDR3 length equals 14 residues. V lost 2 bases and J lost 6, with 13 bases in between. The CDR3 is CASSLFQGWNGYTF. As DNA, the CDR3 is TGTGCCAGCAGCTTATTCCAGGGCTGGAATGGCTACACCTTC.